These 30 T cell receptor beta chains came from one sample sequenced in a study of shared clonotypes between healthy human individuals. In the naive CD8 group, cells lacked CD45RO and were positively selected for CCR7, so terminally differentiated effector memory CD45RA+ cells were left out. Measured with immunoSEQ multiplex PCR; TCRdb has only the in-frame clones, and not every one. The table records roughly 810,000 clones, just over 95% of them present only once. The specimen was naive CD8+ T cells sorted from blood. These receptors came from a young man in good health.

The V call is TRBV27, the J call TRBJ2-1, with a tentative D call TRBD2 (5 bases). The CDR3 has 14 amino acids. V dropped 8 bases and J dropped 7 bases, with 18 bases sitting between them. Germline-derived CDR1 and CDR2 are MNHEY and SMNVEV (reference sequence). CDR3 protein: CASWPGESWNEQFF. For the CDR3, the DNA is TGTGCCAGCTGGCCCGGGGAGAGTTGGAATGAGCAGTTCTTC.

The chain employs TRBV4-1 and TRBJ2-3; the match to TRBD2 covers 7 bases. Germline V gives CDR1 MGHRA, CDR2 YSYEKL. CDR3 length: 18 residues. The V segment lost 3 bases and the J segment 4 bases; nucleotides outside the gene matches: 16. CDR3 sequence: CASSQAIRLARPPDTQYF. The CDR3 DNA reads TGCGCCAGCAGCCAGGCGATTAGACTAGCTCGTCCCCCAGATACGCAGTATTTT.

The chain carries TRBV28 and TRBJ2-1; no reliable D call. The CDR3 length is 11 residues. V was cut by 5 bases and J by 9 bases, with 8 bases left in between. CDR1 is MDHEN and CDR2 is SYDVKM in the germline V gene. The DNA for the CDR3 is TGTGCCAGCAGTAAGTACGGTGAGCAGTTCTTC. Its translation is CASSKYGEQFF.

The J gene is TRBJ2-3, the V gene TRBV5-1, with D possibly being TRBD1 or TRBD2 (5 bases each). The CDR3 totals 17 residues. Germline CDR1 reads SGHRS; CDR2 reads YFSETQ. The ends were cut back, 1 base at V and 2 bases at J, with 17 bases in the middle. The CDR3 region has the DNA TGCGCCAGCAGCTTGCGGTCGTCAGGGACCTACACAGATACGCAGTATTTT. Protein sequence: CASSLRSSGTYTDTQYF.

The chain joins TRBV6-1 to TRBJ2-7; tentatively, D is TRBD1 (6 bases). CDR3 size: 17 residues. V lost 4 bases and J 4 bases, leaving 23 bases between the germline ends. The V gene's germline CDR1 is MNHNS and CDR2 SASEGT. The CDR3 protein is CASSARGWSSSGYEQYF. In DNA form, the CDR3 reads TGTGCCAGCAGTGCAAGGGGGTGGTCGTCATCGGGATACGAGCAGTACTTC.

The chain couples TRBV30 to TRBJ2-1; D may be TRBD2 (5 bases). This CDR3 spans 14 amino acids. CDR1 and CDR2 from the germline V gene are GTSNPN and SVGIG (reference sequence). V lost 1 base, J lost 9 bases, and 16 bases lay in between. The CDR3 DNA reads TGTGCCTGGAGTGACCTCGGGGTTCCCATTGAGCAGTTCTTC. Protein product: CAWSDLGVPIEQFF.

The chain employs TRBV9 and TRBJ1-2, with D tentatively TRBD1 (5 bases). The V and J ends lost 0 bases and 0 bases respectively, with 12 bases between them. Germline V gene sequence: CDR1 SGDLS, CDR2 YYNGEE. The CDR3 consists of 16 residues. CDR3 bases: TGTGCCAGCAGCGTAGCTAGGTCGGACACTAACTATGGCTACACCTTC. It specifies CASSVARSDTNYGYTF.

DNA of the CDR3: TGCGCCAGCAGCTCGGGTGGAGGGGGCTTTAGCTCCTACGAGCAGTACTTC. It translates to CASSSGGGGFSSYEQYF. The V gene is TRBV5-1, the J gene TRBJ2-7, with D possibly TRBD1 on 7 matching bases. The V gene's germline CDR1 is SGHRS and CDR2 YFSETQ. V lost 3 bases and J 0 bases, leaving 19 bases between the germline ends. The CDR3 totals 17 residues.

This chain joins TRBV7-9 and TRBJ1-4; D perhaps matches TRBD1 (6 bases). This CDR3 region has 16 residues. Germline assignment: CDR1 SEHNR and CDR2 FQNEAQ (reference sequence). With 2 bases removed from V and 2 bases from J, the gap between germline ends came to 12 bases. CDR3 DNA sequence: TGTGCCAGCAGCTTAAGTCGGGGGGCCACTAATGAAAAACTGTTTTTT. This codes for CASSLSRGATNEKLFF.

DNA for the CDR3: TGTGCCAGCAGCCAAGAGACCGGGACTAGGTACTACGAGCAGTACTTC. This gives the protein CASSQETGTRYYEQYF. This chain links TRBV14 with TRBJ2-7, with 8 positions matching TRBD2. The trim removed 0 bases at V and 3 bases at J, leaving 7 bases unmatched. The CDR3 is made up of 16 amino acids. Germline values: CDR1 SGHDN, CDR2 FVKESK.

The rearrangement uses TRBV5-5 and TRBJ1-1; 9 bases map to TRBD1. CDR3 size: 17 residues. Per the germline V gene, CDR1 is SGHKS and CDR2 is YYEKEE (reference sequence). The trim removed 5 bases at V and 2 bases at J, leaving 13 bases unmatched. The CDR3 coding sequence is TGTGCCAGCAGGGGTGTCGGGACAGGGTACTACAACACTGAAGCTTTCTTT. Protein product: CASRGVGTGYYNTEAFF.

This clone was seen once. DNA of the CDR3: TGTGCCAGCAGCTGGGCCGAAACCTACGAGCAGTACTTC. Translating it yields CASSWAETYEQYF. This chain links TRBV11-2 with TRBJ2-7; no reliable D call. The germline CDR1 and CDR2 sequences are SGHAT and FQNNGV. The CDR3 sequence is 13 residues long. V lost 4 bases and J lost 2, with 9 bases in between.

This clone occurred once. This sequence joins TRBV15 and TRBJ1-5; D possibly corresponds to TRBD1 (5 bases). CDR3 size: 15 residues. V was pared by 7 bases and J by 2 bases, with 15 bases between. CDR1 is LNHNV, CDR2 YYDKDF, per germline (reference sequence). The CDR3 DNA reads TGTGCCACCACCAAGGACTGGGGGGGCAATCAGCCCCAGCATTTT. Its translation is CATTKDWGGNQPQHF. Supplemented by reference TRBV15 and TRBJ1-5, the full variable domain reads DAMVIQNPRYQVTQFGKPVTLSCSQTLNHNVMYWYQQKSSQAPKLLFHYYDKDFNNEADTPDNFQSRRPNTSFCFLDIRSPGLGDTAMYLCATTKDWGGNQPQHFGDGTRLSIL.

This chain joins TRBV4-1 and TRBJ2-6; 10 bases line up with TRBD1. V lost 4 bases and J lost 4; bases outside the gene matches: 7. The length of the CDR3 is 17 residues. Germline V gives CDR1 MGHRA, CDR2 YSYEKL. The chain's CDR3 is CASSPSGQGTGANVLTF. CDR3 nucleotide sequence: TGCGCCAGCAGCCCTTCGGGACAGGGGACCGGGGCCAACGTCCTGACTTTC.

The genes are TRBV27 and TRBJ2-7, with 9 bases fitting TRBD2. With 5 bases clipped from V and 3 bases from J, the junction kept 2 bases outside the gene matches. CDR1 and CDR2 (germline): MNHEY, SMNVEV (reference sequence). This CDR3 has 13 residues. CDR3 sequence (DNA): TGTGCCAGCAGTAGGACTAGCGTCTACGAGCAGTACTTC. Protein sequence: CASSRTSVYEQYF.

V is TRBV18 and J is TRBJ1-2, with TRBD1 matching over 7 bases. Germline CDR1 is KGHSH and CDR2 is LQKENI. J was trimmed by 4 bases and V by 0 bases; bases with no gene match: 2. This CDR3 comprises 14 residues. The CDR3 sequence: CASSPPGQSYGYTF. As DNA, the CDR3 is TGTGCCAGCTCACCACCGGGACAGTCCTATGGCTACACCTTC. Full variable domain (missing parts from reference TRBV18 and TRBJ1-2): NAGVMQNPRHLVRRRGQEARLRCSPMKGHSHVYWYRQLPEEGLKFMVYLQKENIIDESGMPKERFSAEFPKEGPSILRIQQVVRGDSAAYFCASSPPGQSYGYTFGSGTRLTVV.

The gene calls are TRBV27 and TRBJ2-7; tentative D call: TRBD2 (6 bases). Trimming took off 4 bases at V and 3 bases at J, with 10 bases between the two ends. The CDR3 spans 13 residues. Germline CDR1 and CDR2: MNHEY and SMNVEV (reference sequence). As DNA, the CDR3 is TGTGCCAGCAGTTCAGGACTACACTACGAGCAGTACTTC. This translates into CASSSGLHYEQYF.

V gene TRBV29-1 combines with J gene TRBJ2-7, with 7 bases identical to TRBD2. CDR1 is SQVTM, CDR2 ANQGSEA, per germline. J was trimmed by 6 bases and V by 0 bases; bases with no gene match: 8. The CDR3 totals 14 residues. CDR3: CSVEDRGRNFEQYF. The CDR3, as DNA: TGCAGCGTTGAAGATCGCGGGAGAAATTTCGAGCAGTACTTC.

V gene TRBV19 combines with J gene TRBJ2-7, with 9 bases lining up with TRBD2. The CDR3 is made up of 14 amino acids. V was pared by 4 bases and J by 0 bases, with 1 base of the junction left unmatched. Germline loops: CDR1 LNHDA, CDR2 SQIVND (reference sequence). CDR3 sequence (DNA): TGTGCCAGTAGTAATAGCGGGAGCTCCTACGAGCAGTACTTC. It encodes CASSNSGSSYEQYF.

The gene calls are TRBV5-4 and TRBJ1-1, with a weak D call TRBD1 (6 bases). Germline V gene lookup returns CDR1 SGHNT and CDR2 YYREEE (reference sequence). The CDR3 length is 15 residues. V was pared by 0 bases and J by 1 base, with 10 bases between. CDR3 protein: CASSLGLTGNTEAFF. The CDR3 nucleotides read TGTGCCAGCAGCTTGGGTCTGACAGGGAACACTGAAGCTTTCTTT.

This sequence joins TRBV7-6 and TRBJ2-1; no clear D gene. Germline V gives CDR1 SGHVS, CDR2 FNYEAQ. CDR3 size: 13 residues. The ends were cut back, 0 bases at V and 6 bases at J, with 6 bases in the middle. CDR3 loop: CASSLAGFNEQFF. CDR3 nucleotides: TGTGCCAGCAGCTTAGCAGGGTTCAATGAGCAGTTCTTC.

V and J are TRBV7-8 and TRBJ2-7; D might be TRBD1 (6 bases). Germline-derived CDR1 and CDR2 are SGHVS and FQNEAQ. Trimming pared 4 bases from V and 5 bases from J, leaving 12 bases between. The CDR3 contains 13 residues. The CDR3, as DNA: TGTGCCAGCAGCTACACAGGGAGCCACGAGCAGTACTTC. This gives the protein CASSYTGSHEQYF.

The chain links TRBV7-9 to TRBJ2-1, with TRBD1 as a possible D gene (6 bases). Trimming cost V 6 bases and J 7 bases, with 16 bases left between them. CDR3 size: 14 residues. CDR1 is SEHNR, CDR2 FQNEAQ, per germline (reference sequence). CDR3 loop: CASSSGLTGNEQFF. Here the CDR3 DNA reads TGTGCCAGCAGTTCCGGCTTAACAGGGAATGAGCAGTTCTTC.

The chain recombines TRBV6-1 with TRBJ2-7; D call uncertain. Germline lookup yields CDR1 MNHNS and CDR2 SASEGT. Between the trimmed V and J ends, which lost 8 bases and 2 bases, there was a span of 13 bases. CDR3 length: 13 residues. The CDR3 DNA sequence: TGTGCCAGCCTAGATGTGGGAACCTACGAGCAGTACTTC. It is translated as CASLDVGTYEQYF.

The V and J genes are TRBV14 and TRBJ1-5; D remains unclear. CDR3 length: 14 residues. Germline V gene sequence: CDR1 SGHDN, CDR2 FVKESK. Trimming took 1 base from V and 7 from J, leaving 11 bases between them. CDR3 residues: CASSQGGFGQPQHF. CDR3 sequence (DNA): TGTGCCAGCAGCCAAGGAGGGTTCGGGCAGCCCCAGCATTTT.

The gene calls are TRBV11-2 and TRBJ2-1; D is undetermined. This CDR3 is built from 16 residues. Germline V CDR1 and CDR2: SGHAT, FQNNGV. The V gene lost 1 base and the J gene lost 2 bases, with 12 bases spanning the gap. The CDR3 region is CASSLVPSPPYNEQFF. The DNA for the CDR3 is TGTGCCAGCAGCTTAGTCCCGAGCCCCCCCTACAATGAGCAGTTCTTC. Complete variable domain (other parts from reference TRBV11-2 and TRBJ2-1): EAGVAQSPRYKIIEKRQSVAFWCNPISGHATLYWYQQILGQGPKLLIQFQNNGVVDDSQLPKDRFSAERLKGVDSTLKIQPAKLEDSAVYLCASSLVPSPPYNEQFFGPGTRLTVL.

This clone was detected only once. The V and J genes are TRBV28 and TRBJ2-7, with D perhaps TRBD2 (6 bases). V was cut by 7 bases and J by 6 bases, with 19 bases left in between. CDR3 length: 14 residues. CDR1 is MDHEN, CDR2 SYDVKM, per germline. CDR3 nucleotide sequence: TGTGCCAGCACATCATCAACTAGCTTCTCCGAGCAGTACTTC. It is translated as CASTSSTSFSEQYF.

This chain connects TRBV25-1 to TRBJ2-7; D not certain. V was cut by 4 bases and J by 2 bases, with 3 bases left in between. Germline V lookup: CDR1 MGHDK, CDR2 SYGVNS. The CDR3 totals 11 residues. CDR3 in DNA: TGTGCCAGCAGTGGAACCTACGAGCAGTACTTC. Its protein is CASSGTYEQYF.

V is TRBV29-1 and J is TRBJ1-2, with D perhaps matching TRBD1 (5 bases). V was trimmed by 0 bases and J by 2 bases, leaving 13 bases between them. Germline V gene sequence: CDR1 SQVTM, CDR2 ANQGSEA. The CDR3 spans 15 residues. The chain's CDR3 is CSVEETAAGNYGYTF. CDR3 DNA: TGCAGCGTTGAAGAAACCGCGGCAGGGAACTATGGCTACACCTTC.

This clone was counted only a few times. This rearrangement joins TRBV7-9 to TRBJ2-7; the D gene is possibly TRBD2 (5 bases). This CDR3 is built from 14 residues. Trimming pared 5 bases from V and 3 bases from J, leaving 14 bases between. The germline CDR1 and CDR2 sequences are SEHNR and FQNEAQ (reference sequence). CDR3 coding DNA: TGTGCCAGCAGCCCTAGCCTGGAGAACTACGAGCAGTACTTC. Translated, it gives CASSPSLENYEQYF.